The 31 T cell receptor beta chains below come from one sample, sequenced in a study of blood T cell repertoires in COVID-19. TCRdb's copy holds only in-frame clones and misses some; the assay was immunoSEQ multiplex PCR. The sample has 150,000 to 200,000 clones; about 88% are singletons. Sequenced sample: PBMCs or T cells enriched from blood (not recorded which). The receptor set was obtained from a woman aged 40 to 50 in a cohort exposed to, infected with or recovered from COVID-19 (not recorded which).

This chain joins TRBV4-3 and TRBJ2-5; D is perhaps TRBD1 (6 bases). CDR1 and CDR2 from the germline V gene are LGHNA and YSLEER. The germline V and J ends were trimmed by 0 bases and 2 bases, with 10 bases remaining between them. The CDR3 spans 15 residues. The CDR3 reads CASSQDPQGQETQYF. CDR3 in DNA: TGCGCCAGCAGCCAAGATCCCCAGGGGCAAGAGACCCAGTACTTC.

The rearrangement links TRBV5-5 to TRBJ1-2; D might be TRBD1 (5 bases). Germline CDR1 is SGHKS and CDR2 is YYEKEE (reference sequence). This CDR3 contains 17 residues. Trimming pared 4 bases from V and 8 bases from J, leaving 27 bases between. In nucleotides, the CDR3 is TGTGCCAGCAGCGTTGGGTCGCAGGGAGGGTTACGGTTCGGCTACACCTTC. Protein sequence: CASSVGSQGGLRFGYTF.

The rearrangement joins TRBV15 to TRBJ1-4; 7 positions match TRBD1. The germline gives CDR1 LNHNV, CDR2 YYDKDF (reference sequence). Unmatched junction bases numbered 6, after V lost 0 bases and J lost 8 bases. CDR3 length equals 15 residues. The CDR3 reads CATSRDRQGAEKLFF. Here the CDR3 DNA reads TGTGCCACCAGCAGAGACCGACAGGGCGCCGAAAAACTGTTTTTT.

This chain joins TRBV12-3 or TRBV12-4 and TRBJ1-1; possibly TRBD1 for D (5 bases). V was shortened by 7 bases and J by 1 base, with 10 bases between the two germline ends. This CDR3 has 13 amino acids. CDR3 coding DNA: TGTGCCAGCACTCTGACAGAGAACACTGAAGCTTTCTTT. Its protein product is CASTLTENTEAFF.

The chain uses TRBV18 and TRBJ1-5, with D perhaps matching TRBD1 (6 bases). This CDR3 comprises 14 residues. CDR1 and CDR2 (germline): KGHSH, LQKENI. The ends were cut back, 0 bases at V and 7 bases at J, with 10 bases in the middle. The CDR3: CASSPPGRGQPQHF. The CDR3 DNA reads TGTGCCAGCTCACCACCGGGAAGGGGGCAGCCCCAGCATTTT.

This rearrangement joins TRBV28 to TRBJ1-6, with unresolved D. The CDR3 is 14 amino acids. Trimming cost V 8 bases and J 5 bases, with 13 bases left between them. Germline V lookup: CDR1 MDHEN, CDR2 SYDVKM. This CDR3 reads CASSPQDNNSPLHF. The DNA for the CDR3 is TGTGCCAGCTCCCCCCAGGATAATAATTCACCCCTCCACTTT.

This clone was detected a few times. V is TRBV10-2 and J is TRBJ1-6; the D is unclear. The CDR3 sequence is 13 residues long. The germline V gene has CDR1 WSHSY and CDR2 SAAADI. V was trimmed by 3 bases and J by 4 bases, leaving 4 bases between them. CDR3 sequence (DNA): TGCGCCAGCAGTGAACGGTATAATTCACCCCTCCACTTT. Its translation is CASSERYNSPLHF.

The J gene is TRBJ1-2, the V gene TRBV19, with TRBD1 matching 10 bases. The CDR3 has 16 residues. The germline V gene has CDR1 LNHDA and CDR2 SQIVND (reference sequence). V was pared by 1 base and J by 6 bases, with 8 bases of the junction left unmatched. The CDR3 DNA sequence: TGTGCCAGTAGTATAGTTTGGGACAGGGGCCGGGATGGCTACACCTTC. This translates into CASSIVWDRGRDGYTF.

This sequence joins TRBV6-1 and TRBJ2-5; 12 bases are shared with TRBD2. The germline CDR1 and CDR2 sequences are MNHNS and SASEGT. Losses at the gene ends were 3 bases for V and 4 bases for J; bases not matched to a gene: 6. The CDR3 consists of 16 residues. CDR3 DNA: TGTGCCAGCAGTGAGCTAGCGGGGGGGCGGGCAGAGACCCAGTACTTC. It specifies CASSELAGGRAETQYF.

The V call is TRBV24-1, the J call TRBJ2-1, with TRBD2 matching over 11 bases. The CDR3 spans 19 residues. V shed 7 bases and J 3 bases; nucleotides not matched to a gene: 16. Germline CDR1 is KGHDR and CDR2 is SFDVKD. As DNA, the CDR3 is TGTGCCACCAGCCCCTCCGGGACTAGCGGACCCCTCCTCTACAATGAGCAGTTCTTC. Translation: CATSPSGTSGPLLYNEQFF.

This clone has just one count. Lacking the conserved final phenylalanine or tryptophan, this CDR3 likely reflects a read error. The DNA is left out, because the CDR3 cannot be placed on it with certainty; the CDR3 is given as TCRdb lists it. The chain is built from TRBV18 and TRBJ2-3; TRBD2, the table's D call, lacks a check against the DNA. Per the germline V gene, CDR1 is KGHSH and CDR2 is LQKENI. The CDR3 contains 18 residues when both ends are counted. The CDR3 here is CASSPPGLAESLAQIRSI.

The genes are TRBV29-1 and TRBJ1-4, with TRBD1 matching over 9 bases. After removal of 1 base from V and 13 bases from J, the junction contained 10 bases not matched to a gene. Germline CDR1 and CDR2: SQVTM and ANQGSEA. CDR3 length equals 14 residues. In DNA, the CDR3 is TGCAGCGTTGAAGCAGGGACAGGGCCTTTTAGACTGTTTTTT. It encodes CSVEAGTGPFRLFF.

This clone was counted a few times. CDR3 sequence (DNA): TGTGCCAGCAGCTTGGGTCGGGAATTAACCTACGAGCAGTACTTC. Protein sequence: CASSLGRELTYEQYF. The chain couples TRBV5-4 to TRBJ2-7, with a weak D call TRBD2 (5 bases). The CDR3 runs to 15 residues. Germline lookup yields CDR1 SGHNT and CDR2 YYREEE (reference sequence). V dropped 0 bases and J dropped 2 bases, with 12 bases sitting between them.

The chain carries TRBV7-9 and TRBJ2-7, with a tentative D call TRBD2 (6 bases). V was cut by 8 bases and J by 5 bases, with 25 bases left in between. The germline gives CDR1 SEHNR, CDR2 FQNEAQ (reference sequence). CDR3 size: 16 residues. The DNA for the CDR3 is TGTGCCAGCCCCCAGCTTAGCGGTTTGATGCACCACGAGCAGTACTTC. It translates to CASPQLSGLMHHEQYF.

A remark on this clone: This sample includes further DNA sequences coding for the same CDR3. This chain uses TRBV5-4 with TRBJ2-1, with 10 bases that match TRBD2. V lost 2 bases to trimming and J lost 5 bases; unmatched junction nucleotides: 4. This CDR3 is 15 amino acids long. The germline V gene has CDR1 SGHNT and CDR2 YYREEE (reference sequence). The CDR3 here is CASSLGLAGDNEQFF. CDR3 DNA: TGTGCCAGCAGCTTAGGTCTAGCGGGGGACAATGAGCAGTTCTTC.

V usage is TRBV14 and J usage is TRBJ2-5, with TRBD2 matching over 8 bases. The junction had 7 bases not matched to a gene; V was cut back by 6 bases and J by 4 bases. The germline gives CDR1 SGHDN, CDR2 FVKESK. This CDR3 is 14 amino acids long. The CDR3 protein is CASRGGREGETQYF. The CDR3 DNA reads TGTGCCAGCAGAGGAGGACGGGAGGGAGAGACCCAGTACTTC. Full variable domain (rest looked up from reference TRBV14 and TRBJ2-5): EAGVTQFPSHSVIEKGQTVTLRCDPISGHDNLYWYRRVMGKEIKFLLHFVKESKQDESGMPNNRFLAERTGGTYSTLKVQPAELEDSGVYFCASRGGREGETQYFGPGTRLLVL.

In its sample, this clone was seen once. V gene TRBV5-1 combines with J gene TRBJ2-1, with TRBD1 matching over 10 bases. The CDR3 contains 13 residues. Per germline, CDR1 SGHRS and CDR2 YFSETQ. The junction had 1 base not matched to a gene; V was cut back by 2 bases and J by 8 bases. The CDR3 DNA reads TGCGCCAGCAGCTTTGGGACAGGGGATGAGCAGTTCTTC. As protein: CASSFGTGDEQFF. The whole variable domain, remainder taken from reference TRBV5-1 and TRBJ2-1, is KAGVTQTPRYLIKTRGQQVTLSCSPISGHRSVSWYQQTPGQGLQFLFEYFSETQRNKGNFPGRFSGRQFSNSRSEMNVSTLELGDSALYLCASSFGTGDEQFFGPGTRLTVL.

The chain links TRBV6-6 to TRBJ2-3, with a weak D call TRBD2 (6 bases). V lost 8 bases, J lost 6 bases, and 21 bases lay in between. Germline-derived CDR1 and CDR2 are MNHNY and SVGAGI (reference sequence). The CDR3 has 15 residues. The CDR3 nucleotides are TGTGCCAGCGAATCGCTAGCGCAAACGGTGGATACGCAGTATTTT. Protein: CASESLAQTVDTQYF.

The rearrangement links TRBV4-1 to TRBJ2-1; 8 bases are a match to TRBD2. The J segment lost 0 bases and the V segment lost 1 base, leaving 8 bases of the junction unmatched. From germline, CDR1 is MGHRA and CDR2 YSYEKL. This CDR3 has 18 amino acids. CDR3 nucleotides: TGCGCCAGCAGCCAAGCACTGGCGGGGGGTTACTCCTACAATGAGCAGTTCTTC. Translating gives CASSQALAGGYSYNEQFF.

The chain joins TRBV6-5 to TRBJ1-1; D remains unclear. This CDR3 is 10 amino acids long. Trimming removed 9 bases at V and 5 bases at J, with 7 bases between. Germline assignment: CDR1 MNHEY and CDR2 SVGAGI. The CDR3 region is CASGGTEAFF. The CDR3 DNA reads TGTGCCAGTGGAGGGACTGAAGCTTTCTTT.

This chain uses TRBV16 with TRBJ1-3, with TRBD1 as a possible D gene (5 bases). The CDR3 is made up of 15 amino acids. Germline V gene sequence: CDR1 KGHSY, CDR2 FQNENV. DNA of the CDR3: TGTGCGACCACCCCGGGGGGATCCTCTGGAAACACCATATATTTT. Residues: CATTPGGSSGNTIYF.

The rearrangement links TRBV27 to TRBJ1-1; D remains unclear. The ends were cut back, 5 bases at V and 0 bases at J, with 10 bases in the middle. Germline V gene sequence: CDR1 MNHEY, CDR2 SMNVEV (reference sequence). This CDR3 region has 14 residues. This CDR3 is CASSRALMNTEAFF. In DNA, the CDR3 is TGTGCCAGCAGTCGAGCCCTGATGAACACTGAAGCTTTCTTT.

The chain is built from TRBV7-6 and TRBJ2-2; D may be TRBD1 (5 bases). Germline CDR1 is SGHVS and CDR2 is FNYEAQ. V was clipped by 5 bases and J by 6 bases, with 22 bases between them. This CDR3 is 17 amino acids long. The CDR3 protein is CASSRPRASLSAGELFF. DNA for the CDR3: TGTGCCAGCAGCCGCCCCAGGGCCAGTCTATCGGCCGGGGAGCTGTTTTTT.

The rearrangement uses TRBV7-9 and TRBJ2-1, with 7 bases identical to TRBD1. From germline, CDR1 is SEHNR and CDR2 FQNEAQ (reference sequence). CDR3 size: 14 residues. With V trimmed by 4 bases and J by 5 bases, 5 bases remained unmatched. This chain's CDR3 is CASSSKGANNEQFF. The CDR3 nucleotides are TGTGCCAGCAGCTCCAAGGGGGCGAACAATGAGCAGTTCTTC.

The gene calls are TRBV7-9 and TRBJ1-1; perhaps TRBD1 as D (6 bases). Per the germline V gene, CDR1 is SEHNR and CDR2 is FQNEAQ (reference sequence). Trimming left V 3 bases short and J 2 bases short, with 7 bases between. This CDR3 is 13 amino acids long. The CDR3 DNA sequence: TGTGCCAGCAGCTTGGGACATAACACTGAAGCTTTCTTT. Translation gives CASSLGHNTEAFF.

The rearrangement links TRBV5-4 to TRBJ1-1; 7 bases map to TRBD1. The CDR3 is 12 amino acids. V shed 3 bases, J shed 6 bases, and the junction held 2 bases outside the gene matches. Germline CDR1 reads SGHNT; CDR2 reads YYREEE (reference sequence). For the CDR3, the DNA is TGTGCCAGCAGCTCACAGGGGTCTGAAGCTTTCTTT. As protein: CASSSQGSEAFF. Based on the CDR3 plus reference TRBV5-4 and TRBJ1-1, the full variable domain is ETGVTQSPTHLIKTRGQQVTLRCSSQSGHNTVSWYQQALGQGPQFIFQYYREEENGRGNFPPRFSGLQFPNYSSELNVNALELDDSALYLCASSSQGSEAFFGQGTRLTVV.

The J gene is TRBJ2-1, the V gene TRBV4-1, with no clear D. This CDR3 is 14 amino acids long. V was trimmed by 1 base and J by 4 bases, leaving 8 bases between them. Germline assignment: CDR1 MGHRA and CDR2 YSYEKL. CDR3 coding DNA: TGCGCCAGCAGCCAAGTCACAGAATACAATGAGCAGTTCTTC. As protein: CASSQVTEYNEQFF.

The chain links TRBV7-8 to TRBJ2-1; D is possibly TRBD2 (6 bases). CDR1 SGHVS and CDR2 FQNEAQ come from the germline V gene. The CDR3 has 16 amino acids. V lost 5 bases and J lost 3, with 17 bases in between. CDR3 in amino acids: CASSAFLAEYYNEQFF. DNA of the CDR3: TGTGCCAGCAGCGCCTTTTTAGCGGAGTACTACAATGAGCAGTTCTTC.

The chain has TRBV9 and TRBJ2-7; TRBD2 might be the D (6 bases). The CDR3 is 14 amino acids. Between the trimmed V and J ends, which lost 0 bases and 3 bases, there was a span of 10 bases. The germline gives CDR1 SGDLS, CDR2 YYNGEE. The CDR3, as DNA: TGTGCCAGCAGCGTAGGGGACTCCAACTACGAGCAGTACTTC. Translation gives CASSVGDSNYEQYF. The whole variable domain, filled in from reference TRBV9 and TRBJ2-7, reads DSGVTQTPKHLITATGQRVTLRCSPRSGDLSVYWYQQSLDQGLQFLIQYYNGEERAKGNILERFSAQQFPDLHSELNLSSLELGDSALYFCASSVGDSNYEQYFGPGTRLTVT.

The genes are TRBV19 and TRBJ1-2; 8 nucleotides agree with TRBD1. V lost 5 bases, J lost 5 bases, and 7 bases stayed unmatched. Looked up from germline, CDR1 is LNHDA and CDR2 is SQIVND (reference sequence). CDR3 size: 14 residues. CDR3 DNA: TGTGCCAGTAGTCCTACAGGGGGAAAGTATGGCTACACCTTC. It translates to CASSPTGGKYGYTF.

The CDR3 DNA is TGTGCCAGTAGTATTTCGGGAGGGAGCTCCTACGAGCAGTACTTC. It codes for CASSISGGSSYEQYF. The V gene is TRBV19, the J gene TRBJ2-7; 8 bases align to TRBD2. Germline V lookup: CDR1 LNHDA, CDR2 SQIVND (reference sequence). The CDR3 spans 15 residues. V lost 3 bases, J lost 0 bases, and 4 bases stayed unmatched.